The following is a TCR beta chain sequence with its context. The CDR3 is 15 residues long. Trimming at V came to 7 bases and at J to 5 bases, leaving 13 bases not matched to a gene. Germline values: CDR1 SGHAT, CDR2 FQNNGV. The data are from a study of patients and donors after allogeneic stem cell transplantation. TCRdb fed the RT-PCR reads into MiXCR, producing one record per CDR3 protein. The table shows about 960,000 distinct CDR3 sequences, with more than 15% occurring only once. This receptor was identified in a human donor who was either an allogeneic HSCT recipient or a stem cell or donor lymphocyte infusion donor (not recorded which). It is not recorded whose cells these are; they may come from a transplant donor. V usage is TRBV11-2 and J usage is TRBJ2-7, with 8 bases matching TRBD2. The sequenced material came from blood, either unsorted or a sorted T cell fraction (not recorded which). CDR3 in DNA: TGTGCCAGCACCTTTAGCCCAGCGGGGGCCCACGAGCAGTACTTC. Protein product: CASTFSPAGAHEQYF.